Below, one T cell receptor beta chain is given with its context. Sequencing was performed with immunoSEQ multiplex PCR; in TCRdb, only in-frame clones are kept and a portion is missing. The sample lists 650,000 to 800,000 clones, around 77% seen once, with under 2% in the top ten. Study donors comprised healthy, HIV-negative adults devoid of recent acute infection or vaccination. Splitting of CD4+ cells produced CD45RA+ naive and CD45RA-negative memory subsets. This record comes from a study of shared clonotypes between healthy human individuals. CDR3 length: 16 residues. With V trimmed by 6 bases and J by 5 bases, 15 bases remained unmatched. CDR1 is MDHEN and CDR2 is SYDVKM in the germline V gene.

The specimen sequenced was memory CD4+ T cells sorted from blood. As for subset: CD45RA-negative fraction. This clonotype was obtained from a woman between 25 and 40 years old in good health. The chain carries TRBV28 and TRBJ2-5; 7 bases are a match to TRBD1. The CDR3 coding sequence is TGTGCCAGCAGATCACAACAGGGGTTTCAATCGGAGACCCAGTACTTC. It encodes CASRSQQGFQSETQYF.